This T cell receptor beta chain was recorded in a study of cytomegalovirus exposure and HLA in healthy donors. Amplification used 60 Vbeta primers and 13 Jbeta primers. Clones were sequenced by immunoSEQ multiplex PCR, and TCRdb holds only the in-frame ones, with some missing. The sample holds 120,000 to 150,000 clones, about three quarters seen once. CDR3 size: 12 residues. CDR1 SNHLY and CDR2 FYNNEI come from the germline V gene. V was clipped by 7 bases and J by 8 bases, with 14 bases between them. V usage is TRBV2 and J usage is TRBJ1-2; D call uncertain. What was sequenced was PBMCs. This TCR was recovered from a woman aged 25 to 45 in good health and CMV-seronegative. Here the CDR3 DNA reads TGTGCCAGCAATCGGCAGGCTATAGGCTACACCTTC. It is translated as CASNRQAIGYTF. The whole variable domain, filled in from reference TRBV2 and TRBJ1-2, reads EPEVTQTPSHQVTQMGQEVILRCVPISNHLYFYWYRQILGQKVEFLVSFYNNEISEKSEIFDDQFSVERPDGSNFTLKIRSTKLEDSAMYFCASNRQAIGYTFGSGTRLTVV.